These 14 T cell receptor beta chains share one sample of origin, sequenced in a study of post-analysis software for immune sequencing data. Their antigens remain unidentified. Unique molecular identifiers featured in each of the TCR beta cDNA libraries. One entry per CDR3 protein, called by TCRdb with MiXCR from the PCR reads. The sample carries 600,000 to 700,000 distinct CDR3 sequences, roughly three fifths recorded once. Study-wide findings and caveats: Comparison of patients with controls showed a handful of TRBV segments more frequent in patients, TRBV5-6, TRBV5-1 and TRBV20-1 among them.

Sequences were obtained from blood. The receptors shown here come from a girl aged 2-10 years with multiple sclerosis.

This chain connects TRBV27 to TRBJ2-7; TRBD2 agrees at 10 bases. CDR1 is MNHEY, CDR2 SMNVEV, per germline (reference sequence). The CDR3 sequence is 14 residues long. V gave up 6 bases and J gave up 4 bases; unmatched junction bases: 6. The CDR3 sequence is CASRPTSGFYEQYF. CDR3 DNA sequence: TGTGCCAGCAGACCGACTAGCGGGTTTTACGAGCAGTACTTC.

This chain connects TRBV20-1 to TRBJ2-1, with a tentative D call TRBD2 (6 bases). Germline V CDR1 and CDR2: DFQATT, SNEGSKA (reference sequence). The CDR3 has 16 residues. Trimming removed 0 bases from V and 4 bases from J, with 16 bases in between. In nucleotides, the CDR3 is TGCAGTGCTAGAGAGGGAGGCAGGGCCCCTTACAATGAGCAGTTCTTC. Amino acid sequence: CSAREGGRAPYNEQFF.

This clonotype was seen a few times. The chain recombines TRBV7-9 with TRBJ2-7; the D gene could be TRBD1 or TRBD2 (5 bases each). Germline values: CDR1 SEHNR, CDR2 FQNEAQ (reference sequence). The CDR3 runs 12 residues. The V and J ends lost 4 bases and 6 bases respectively, with 10 bases between them. Written as DNA, the CDR3 is TGTGCCAGCAGCTCACTGGGACCCGAGCAGTACTTC. Translated: CASSSLGPEQYF.

This chain joins TRBV3-1 and TRBJ2-1; 12 positions agree with TRBD2. V gave up 5 bases and J gave up 5 bases; unmatched junction bases: 10. CDR1 is LGHDT, CDR2 YNNKEL, per germline (reference sequence). There are 17 residues in the CDR3. The CDR3 reads CASSTRLAGVSDNEQFF. The CDR3 region has the DNA TGTGCCAGCAGCACGAGACTAGCGGGAGTTAGTGACAATGAGCAGTTCTTC.

This clonotype is a singleton in its sample. This rearrangement joins TRBV29-1 to TRBJ1-2; D unclear. The CDR3 contains 12 residues. V was shortened by 8 bases and J by 4 bases, with 14 bases between the two germline ends. CDR1 and CDR2 (germline): SQVTM, ANQGSEA. The CDR3 is CSIAPASYGYTF. In DNA form, the CDR3 reads TGCAGCATTGCCCCAGCCTCCTATGGCTACACCTTC.

V is TRBV28 and J is TRBJ1-3; D not certain. CDR3 length: 12 residues. V lost 10 bases and J lost 3, with 10 bases in between. Germline CDR1 MDHEN, CDR2 SYDVKM. CDR3 amino acids: CATRDYGNTIYF. DNA of the CDR3: TGTGCCACTAGGGATTATGGAAACACCATATATTTT.

The gene calls are TRBV10-1 and TRBJ2-4; 9 nucleotides align to TRBD2. V trimming: 7 bases; J trimming: 3 bases; junction bases outside the gene matches: 22. Looked up from germline, CDR1 is WNHNN and CDR2 is SYGVQD (reference sequence). This CDR3 has 20 amino acids. The CDR3 DNA sequence: TGCGCCAGCACCGTCCCCCTGGATCGCGGGAGGGCCTCGGACAAAAACATTCAGTACTTC. Translation gives CASTVPLDRGRASDKNIQYF.

The genes are TRBV3-1 and TRBJ2-1; the D gene is possibly TRBD2 (5 bases). Germline V gene sequence: CDR1 LGHDT, CDR2 YNNKEL (reference sequence). The CDR3 sequence is 16 residues long. V dropped 0 bases and J dropped 5 bases, with 14 bases sitting between them. DNA for the CDR3: TGTGCCAGCAGCCAAGATCGTGGAGGAACTAACAATGAGCAGTTCTTC. As protein: CASSQDRGGTNNEQFF.

This clonotype was counted a few times. The V and J genes are TRBV5-1 and TRBJ1-1; unclear D gene. Germline V gene lookup returns CDR1 SGHRS and CDR2 YFSETQ. V was trimmed by 4 bases and J by 5 bases, leaving 15 bases between them. The CDR3 is 14 amino acids. The DNA of the CDR3 is TGCGCCAGCAGCCCCTTCGGGAGGCAGACTGAAGCTTTCTTT. Encoded protein: CASSPFGRQTEAFF.

This clonotype was seen more than once but under ten times. CDR3 sequence: CSARDGHRGYNEQFF. CDR3 DNA sequence: TGCAGTGCTAGAGATGGGCACAGGGGGTACAATGAGCAGTTCTTC. The V gene is TRBV20-1, the J gene TRBJ2-1, with 8 bases fitting TRBD1. CDR1 is DFQATT, CDR2 SNEGSKA, per germline (reference sequence). The CDR3 extends over 15 amino acids. After removal of 0 bases from V and 4 bases from J, the junction contained 5 bases not matched to a gene.

Only a few counts were recorded for this clonotype. This chain links TRBV5-6 with TRBJ2-5; a possible D gene is TRBD1 (5 bases). The V gene's germline CDR1 is SGHDT and CDR2 YYEEEE. The CDR3 is 16 residues long. Trimming took off 2 bases at V and 1 base at J, with 15 bases between the two ends. The CDR3 reads CASSFQGRGPQETQYF. CDR3 DNA sequence: TGTGCCAGCAGCTTCCAGGGAAGGGGTCCCCAAGAGACCCAGTACTTC.

A few counts support this clonotype. This chain uses TRBV4-2 with TRBJ2-1; TRBD2 matches 12 bases. The CDR3 totals 15 residues. Germline assignment: CDR1 LGHNA and CDR2 YNFKEQ. V lost 0 bases and J lost 7; bases outside the gene matches: 1. The CDR3 sequence: CASSQDGLAGNEQFF. CDR3 in DNA: TGTGCCAGCAGCCAAGATGGACTAGCGGGGAATGAGCAGTTCTTC.

This clonotype was detected only a few times. J is TRBJ2-1 and V is TRBV7-3, with TRBD2 matching 13 bases. Per germline, CDR1 SGHTA and CDR2 FQGTGA. The V gene end was trimmed by 1 base and the J gene end by 3 bases; junction bases not matched to a gene: 6. There are 18 residues in the CDR3. The CDR3 sequence: CASSLRGTSGNIYNEQFF. CDR3 bases: TGTGCCAGCAGCTTAAGGGGGACTAGCGGGAATATCTACAATGAGCAGTTCTTC.

In this sample, this clonotype turned up a few times. The chain is built from TRBV5-6 and TRBJ2-7; the D is unclear. CDR3 length equals 13 residues. Deletions cut 1 base from V and 3 bases from J, with 8 bases between. Germline CDR1 and CDR2: SGHDT and YYEEEE. The CDR3 here is CASSLSHSYEQYF. The DNA for the CDR3 is TGTGCCAGCAGCTTGAGCCACAGCTACGAGCAGTACTTC.